Shown below are 26 T cell receptor beta chains from a single sample sequenced in a study of T cell repertoires in cytomegalovirus infection. Via MiXCR, TCRdb re-called the reads, giving one row per CDR3 protein. Here the sample spans 290,000 or so distinct CDR3 sequences, 9.6% being singletons. Sequencing was done on a sample of PBMCs. These receptors all stem from a human donor in good health (CMV status not recorded). Some clones in this sample may be carry-over from other donors' samples.

This clonotype occurred many times. This sequence joins TRBV7-2 and TRBJ1-2, with TRBD1 as a possible D gene (6 bases). Germline V gene data show CDR1 as SGHTA and CDR2 as FQGNSA. Trimming removed 0 bases at V and 2 bases at J, with 10 bases between. The length of the CDR3 is 15 residues. In DNA, the CDR3 is TGTGCCAGCAGCTTAGCAGGGGGGGGGAACTATGGCTACACCTTC. Protein product: CASSLAGGGNYGYTF.

This clonotype was detected ten times or more. This chain joins TRBV7-2 and TRBJ2-7, with a tentative D call TRBD1 (5 bases). The CDR3 is 12 amino acids. Trimming cost V 6 bases and J 3 bases, with 9 bases left between them. Germline V CDR1 and CDR2: SGHTA, FQGNSA. The CDR3 coding sequence is TGTGCCAGCAGTGGGCAGGGCTACGAGCAGTACGTC. Its translation is CASSGQGYEQYV.

This clonotype occurred many times. The chain links TRBV28 to TRBJ2-3, with D tentatively TRBD2 (6 bases). Looked up from germline, CDR1 is MDHEN and CDR2 is SYDVKM. CDR3 length equals 15 residues. Written as DNA, the CDR3 is TGTGCTTCTACAACGGCGGGGCCGGGCACAGATACGCAGTATTTT. Translated: CASTTAGPGTDTQYF.

In its sample, this clonotype was seen many times. As DNA, the CDR3 is TGTGCCAGCAGTTACTCGCCCAGATTCAGCTCTGGAAACACCATATATTTT. Encoded protein: CASSYSPRFSSGNTIYF. J is TRBJ1-3 and V is TRBV6-5; D is unresolved. The germline V gene encodes CDR1 MNHEY and CDR2 SVGAGI. The CDR3 loop spans 17 amino acids. The V end lost 0 bases, the J end lost 0 bases, and 12 bases lay between the germline ends.

This clonotype was observed many times. V usage is TRBV20-1 and J usage is TRBJ1-1; no firm D call. V was pared by 5 bases and J by 5 bases, with 18 bases between. Germline CDR1 is DFQATT and CDR2 is SNEGSKA (reference sequence). The CDR3 is made up of 14 amino acids. The CDR3 here is CSAPPPGLGTEAFF. CDR3 sequence (DNA): TGCAGTGCTCCCCCCCCGGGCCTAGGTACTGAAGCTTTCTTT.

The gene calls are TRBV19 and TRBJ1-1; D might be TRBD1 (5 bases). CDR3 size: 16 residues. Trimming removed 1 base at V and 1 base at J, with 13 bases between. Germline V gives CDR1 LNHDA, CDR2 SQIVND (reference sequence). The DNA of the CDR3 is TGTGCCAGTAGTATAGTAACCTGGAGGGGGAACACTGAAGCTTTCTTT. Its protein is CASSIVTWRGNTEAFF.

This clonotype was counted many times. This rearrangement joins TRBV3-1 to TRBJ1-3; no definite D call. The CDR3 loop spans 18 amino acids. Germline-derived CDR1 and CDR2 are LGHDT and YNNKEL (reference sequence). Trimming pared 1 base from V and 0 bases from J, leaving 16 bases between. CDR3 sequence: CASSQVPATRNSGNTIYF. The DNA for the CDR3 is TGTGCCAGCAGCCAAGTTCCCGCGACGAGAAACTCTGGAAACACCATATATTTT.

This clonotype showed up many times. The chain links TRBV2 to TRBJ2-1; D assignment may be TRBD1 or TRBD2 (5 bases each). V was cut by 7 bases and J by 6 bases, with 19 bases left in between. This CDR3 region has 15 residues. CDR1 is SNHLY, CDR2 FYNNEI, per germline. In DNA form, the CDR3 reads TGTGCCAGCAAAACCCGGGAAGGGGAAGGCAATGAGCAGTTCTTC. Translating gives CASKTREGEGNEQFF.

This clonotype was seen many times. The gene calls are TRBV7-2 and TRBJ2-7, with 15 bases that match TRBD2. V lost 4 bases to trimming and J lost 4 bases; unmatched junction nucleotides: 2. The CDR3 is 15 amino acids. The V gene's germline CDR1 is SGHTA and CDR2 FQGNSA. The CDR3 DNA reads as TGTGCCAGCAGCTGGGGACTAGCGGGGGGTTACGAGCAGTACTTC. It specifies CASSWGLAGGYEQYF. Complete variable domain (other parts from reference TRBV7-2 and TRBJ2-7): GAGVSQSPSNKVTEKGKDVELRCDPISGHTALYWYRQSLGQGLEFLIYFQGNSAPDKSGLPSDRFSAERTGGSVSTLTIQRTQQEDSAVYLCASSWGLAGGYEQYFGPGTRLTVT.

This clonotype has a count of ten or more. V gene TRBV27 combines with J gene TRBJ1-5; 9 bases are a match to TRBD1. Looked up from germline, CDR1 is MNHEY and CDR2 is SMNVEV (reference sequence). V lost 5 bases, J lost 1 base, and 6 bases stayed unmatched. This CDR3 has 16 residues. The CDR3 DNA sequence: TGTGCCAGCAGTAATACAGGGGGCGCGAGCAATCAGCCCCAGCATTTT. It yields the protein CASSNTGGASNQPQHF.

This clonotype was detected a few times. The chain carries TRBV20-1 and TRBJ2-4; D might be TRBD1 or TRBD2, each matching 5 bases. Per germline, CDR1 DFQATT and CDR2 SNEGSKA (reference sequence). V shed 6 bases and J shed 0 bases, with 15 bases lying between them. The CDR3 length is 15 residues. CDR3 bases: TGCAGTGCCCCATCCCGGGGCCTAGCCAAAAACATTCAGTACTTC. Its translation is CSAPSRGLAKNIQYF.

This clonotype was counted many times. CDR3 sequence reads: CSVEAGANTGELFF. DNA of the CDR3: TGCAGCGTTGAAGCAGGGGCGAACACCGGGGAGCTGTTTTTT. The V gene is TRBV29-1, the J gene TRBJ2-2; weak D call: TRBD1 (6 bases). Germline V CDR1 and CDR2: SQVTM, ANQGSEA. The V and J ends lost 1 base and 0 bases respectively, with 6 bases between them. The CDR3 covers 14 residues.

This clonotype was counted at least ten times. The J gene is TRBJ1-1, the V gene TRBV6-2 or TRBV6-3; D is perhaps TRBD1 (5 bases). Germline assignment: CDR1 MNHEY and CDR2 SVGEGT. V lost 11 bases and J 4 bases, leaving 14 bases between the germline ends. The CDR3 has 12 residues. CDR3 region: CAASAGGTEAFF. Written as DNA, the CDR3 is TGTGCCGCATCGGCGGGGGGCACTGAAGCTTTCTTT.

At least ten counts were recorded for this clonotype. For the CDR3, the DNA is TGTGCCAGCACTTCGGGACAGCGCCTTTGGTATGAAGATACGCAGTATTTT. It specifies CASTSGQRLWYEDTQYF. The chain is built from TRBV6-2 or TRBV6-3 and TRBJ2-3, with 7 bases aligning to TRBD1. The CDR3 runs 17 residues. Germline CDR1 and CDR2: MNHEY and SVGEGT. Unmatched junction bases numbered 18, after V lost 7 bases and J lost 5 bases.

This clonotype was seen ten or more times. This chain connects TRBV7-9 to TRBJ2-5; D tentatively reads TRBD1 or TRBD2 (7 bases each). Trimming removed 6 bases at V and 2 bases at J, with 16 bases between. Germline V lookup: CDR1 SEHNR, CDR2 FQNEAQ (reference sequence). The length of the CDR3 is 15 residues. The DNA of the CDR3 is TGTGCCAGCAGGAGCAGACAGGGAGGGCAAGAGACCCAGTACTTC. Its translation: CASRSRQGGQETQYF.

This rearrangement joins TRBV5-4 to TRBJ1-2, with a weak D call TRBD1 (5 bases). This CDR3 has 14 residues. Germline V CDR1 and CDR2: SGHNT, YYREEE (reference sequence). V was pared by 6 bases and J by 2 bases, with 14 bases between. CDR3 sequence (DNA): TGTGCCAGCACCACCGGGGGGGAGAACTATGGCTACACCTTC. It yields the protein CASTTGGENYGYTF.

The sample holds many counts of this clonotype. V usage is TRBV28 and J usage is TRBJ1-1; D uncertain. Trimming pared 1 base from V and 2 bases from J, leaving 11 bases between. The CDR3 extends over 15 amino acids. Germline values: CDR1 MDHEN, CDR2 SYDVKM. CDR3 DNA sequence: TGTGCCAGCAGTTTATACCCTGAGATCAACACTGAAGCTTTCTTT. Translated, it gives CASSLYPEINTEAFF.

This clonotype was detected many times. V usage is TRBV28 and J usage is TRBJ2-2; D possibly corresponds to TRBD1 (6 bases). The CDR3 consists of 14 residues. Trimming pared 2 bases from V and 6 bases from J, leaving 10 bases between. Germline lookup yields CDR1 MDHEN and CDR2 SYDVKM. CDR3 DNA: TGTGCCAGCAGTTTAATTGGGGGCCCCGGGGAGCTGTTTTTT. It codes for CASSLIGGPGELFF.

In this sample, this clonotype turned up many times. This chain links TRBV12-3 or TRBV12-4 with TRBJ1-1, with a possible D match to TRBD1 (5 bases). The germline V and J ends were trimmed by 5 bases and 3 bases, with 10 bases remaining between them. The CDR3 is made up of 13 amino acids. The CDR3 region is CASSIRQYTEAFF. The CDR3, as DNA: TGTGCCAGCAGTATCCGACAGTACACTGAAGCTTTCTTT.

This clonotype was counted many times. The chain carries TRBV29-1 and TRBJ2-3; D possibly uses TRBD1 or TRBD2 (5 bases each). CDR1 SQVTM and CDR2 ANQGSEA come from the germline V gene. V lost 8 bases, J lost 2 bases, and 8 bases lay in between. This CDR3 has 11 residues. The CDR3 coding sequence is TGCAGCTTGGGGGACACAGATACGCAGTATTTT. Residues: CSLGDTDTQYF.

At least ten counts were recorded for this clonotype. This rearrangement joins TRBV10-3 to TRBJ1-5; D gene unclear. The CDR3 has 16 amino acids. CDR1 and CDR2 from the germline V gene are ENHRY and SYGVKD. Trimming pared 3 bases from V and 2 bases from J, leaving 14 bases between. In DNA, the CDR3 is TGTGCCATCAGTGATATGATGGTTTCGGGCAATCAGCCCCAGCATTTT. Translating gives CAISDMMVSGNQPQHF.

At least ten counts were recorded for this clonotype. The chain carries TRBV7-2 and TRBJ2-3, with D unresolved. The V gene lost 8 bases and the J gene lost 1 base, with 19 bases spanning the gap. The CDR3 is 16 residues long. The germline CDR1 and CDR2 sequences are SGHTA and FQGNSA. CDR3: CASGNRIRSRTDTQYF. The CDR3 bases are TGTGCCAGCGGCAATCGGATAAGGTCGCGCACAGATACGCAGTATTTT.

This clonotype was seen many times. The chain joins TRBV29-1 to TRBJ1-2, with no clear D. V was shortened by 7 bases and J by 5 bases, with 20 bases between the two germline ends. This CDR3 is 14 amino acids long. CDR1 and CDR2 (germline): SQVTM, ANQGSEA. CDR3 protein: CSAPSGYPTYGYTF. In nucleotides, the CDR3 is TGCAGCGCTCCCTCGGGCTACCCTACTTATGGCTACACCTTC.

This clonotype was seen many times. The V and J genes are TRBV6-2 or TRBV6-3 and TRBJ2-1; 9 bases fit TRBD1. Germline CDR1 and CDR2: MNHEY and SVGEGT. With 0 bases clipped from V and 10 bases from J, the junction kept 10 bases outside the gene matches. CDR3 length: 16 amino acids. The CDR3 loop reads CASSYSRGQGVLEQFF. The CDR3 DNA is TGTGCCAGCAGTTACTCGAGGGGACAGGGCGTCTTAGAGCAGTTCTTC.

In this sample, this clonotype turned up many times. CDR3 nucleotides: TGCAGTGCTAGACAGGGGAGCTCCTATAATTCACCCCTCCACTTT. As protein: CSARQGSSYNSPLHF. The gene calls are TRBV20-1 and TRBJ1-6, with TRBD1 as a possible D gene (6 bases). Looked up from germline, CDR1 is DFQATT and CDR2 is SNEGSKA (reference sequence). V was shortened by 2 bases and J by 0 bases, with 8 bases between the two germline ends. CDR3 size: 15 residues.

This clonotype was counted only a few times. The genes are TRBV6-6 and TRBJ1-4, with no clear D. Trimming cost V 6 bases and J 6 bases, with 17 bases left between them. The CDR3 spans 15 residues. Germline V gene data show CDR1 as MNHNY and CDR2 as SVGAGI (reference sequence). CDR3 nucleotides: TGTGCCAGCAGCCCCGTGGAACGAGGGCATGAAAAACTGTTTTTT. Protein sequence: CASSPVERGHEKLFF.